This is a list of T cell receptor beta chains from one sample in a study of shared clonotypes between healthy human individuals. Assay: immunoSEQ multiplex PCR; the TCRdb copy retains only in-frame clones and omits some. This table has about 2.4 million clones, approximately 93% appearing once. The sequenced sample consisted of naive CD4+ T cells from PBMCs. Receptors originate from a man younger than 35 in good health. Some clones in this sample may be carry-over from other donors' samples. CDR3s include the opening cysteine and the closing phenylalanine or tryptophan. Each record gives: J gene, clone size, V gene, D gene, CDR3 protein, CDR3 DNA. A D gene is named only where the DNA matches it firmly. The size field is filled for only some rows; it gives once, few, many or a size class.

j_gene: TRBJ2-2; abundance: -; v_gene: TRBV15; d_gene: -; CDR3aa: CATSRAGELFF; CDR3nt: TGTGCCACCAGCAGGGCCGGGGAGCTGTTTTTT
j_gene: TRBJ2-3; abundance: -; v_gene: TRBV5-1; d_gene: -; CDR3aa: CASSLDPFWGDTQYF; CDR3nt: TGCGCCAGCAGCTTGGACCCCTTTTGGGGAGATACGCAGTATTTT
j_gene: TRBJ1-5; abundance: -; v_gene: TRBV5-8; d_gene: -; CDR3aa: CASTLSPGVSNQPQHF; CDR3nt: TGTGCCAGCACCTTATCACCCGGGGTGAGCAATCAGCCCCAGCATTTT
j_gene: TRBJ2-3; abundance: -; v_gene: TRBV29-1; d_gene: -; CDR3aa: CSVYVATDTQYF; CDR3nt: TGCAGCGTTTATGTGGCGACAGATACGCAGTATTTT
j_gene: TRBJ1-2; abundance: -; v_gene: TRBV6-5; d_gene: -; CDR3aa: CASSHRPGIYGYTF; CDR3nt: TGTGCCAGCAGTCACCGCCCCGGGATCTATGGCTACACCTTC
j_gene: TRBJ2-7; abundance: -; v_gene: TRBV5-4; d_gene: -; CDR3aa: CASSLGHGSSYEQYF; CDR3nt: TGTGCCAGCAGCTTGGGTCATGGTAGCTCCTACGAGCAGTACTTC
j_gene: TRBJ2-1; abundance: -; v_gene: TRBV5-4; d_gene: TRBD1; CDR3aa: CASSQGSPGQGVNNEQFF; CDR3nt: TGTGCCAGCAGCCAAGGTTCCCCGGGACAGGGGGTTAACAATGAGCAGTTCTTC
j_gene: TRBJ1-1; abundance: few; v_gene: TRBV30; d_gene: -; CDR3aa: CAYHGGVRGAEAFF; CDR3nt: TGTGCCTACCACGGGGGGGTCAGGGGCGCTGAAGCTTTCTTT
j_gene: TRBJ2-2; abundance: -; v_gene: TRBV25-1; d_gene: -; CDR3aa: CASSSSVTRVTGELFF; CDR3nt: TGTGCCAGCAGTTCATCCGTGACTAGGGTTACCGGGGAGCTGTTTTTT
j_gene: TRBJ1-1; abundance: -; v_gene: TRBV20-1; d_gene: TRBD1; CDR3aa: CSARQGISAFF; CDR3nt: TGCAGTGCCAGACAGGGTATTTCAGCTTTCTTT
j_gene: TRBJ1-5; abundance: -; v_gene: TRBV6-6; d_gene: -; CDR3aa: CASIPRSSNQPQHF; CDR3nt: TGTGCCAGCATACCTCGGTCTAGCAATCAGCCCCAGCATTTT
j_gene: TRBJ1-5; abundance: -; v_gene: TRBV2; d_gene: TRBD1; CDR3aa: CASTGTGENQPQHF; CDR3nt: TGTGCCAGTACGGGGACAGGGGAAAATCAGCCCCAGCATTTT
j_gene: TRBJ2-7; abundance: -; v_gene: TRBV20-1; d_gene: -; CDR3aa: CSVGGTYEQYF; CDR3nt: TGCAGTGTCGGCGGGACCTACGAGCAGTACTTC
j_gene: TRBJ2-1; abundance: -; v_gene: TRBV5-1; d_gene: TRBD2; CDR3aa: CASSAPTSGRNEQFF; CDR3nt: TGCGCCAGCAGCGCACCTACTAGCGGGAGAAATGAGCAGTTCTTC
j_gene: TRBJ2-1; abundance: once; v_gene: TRBV2; d_gene: TRBD1; CDR3aa: CASSDGAGGNEQFF; CDR3nt: TGTGCCAGCAGTGATGGGGCAGGGGGCAATGAGCAGTTCTTC
j_gene: TRBJ2-1; abundance: -; v_gene: TRBV5-6; d_gene: TRBD2; CDR3aa: CASSRRGSGGRGSYNEQFF; CDR3nt: TGTGCCAGCAGCCGGCGCGGATCTGGTGGGAGGGGCTCCTACAATGAGCAGTTCTTC
j_gene: TRBJ2-1; abundance: -; v_gene: TRBV7-9; d_gene: TRBD2; CDR3aa: CASSLAGLAAYNEQFF; CDR3nt: TGTGCCAGCAGCTTAGCAGGACTAGCGGCTTACAATGAGCAGTTCTTC
j_gene: TRBJ1-1; abundance: -; v_gene: TRBV30; d_gene: -; CDR3aa: CAWSKQDNTEAFF; CDR3nt: TGTGCCTGGAGTAAACAGGATAACACTGAAGCTTTCTTT
j_gene: TRBJ1-5; abundance: -; v_gene: TRBV6-6; d_gene: -; CDR3aa: CASSLGGTGKGQPQHF; CDR3nt: TGTGCCAGCAGCCTGGGCGGGACGGGGAAGGGGCAGCCCCAGCATTTT
j_gene: TRBJ2-7; abundance: once; v_gene: TRBV5-1; d_gene: -; CDR3aa: CASSFGGAVTYEQYF; CDR3nt: TGCGCCAGCAGCTTCGGGGGTGCAGTAACCTACGAGCAGTACTTC
j_gene: TRBJ2-6; abundance: -; v_gene: TRBV9; d_gene: TRBD1; CDR3aa: CASSYRTGSSGANVLTF; CDR3nt: TGTGCCAGCAGCTACAGGACAGGGAGCTCTGGGGCCAACGTCCTGACTTTC
j_gene: TRBJ1-2; abundance: -; v_gene: TRBV4-2; d_gene: -; CDR3aa: CASSQDRGLPYGYTF; CDR3nt: TGTGCCAGCAGCCAAGATAGAGGTCTGCCCTATGGCTACACCTTC
j_gene: TRBJ2-4; abundance: -; v_gene: TRBV6-1; d_gene: -; CDR3aa: CASSEVGLQYF; CDR3nt: TGTGCCAGCAGTGAAGTGGGCTTACAGTACTTC
j_gene: TRBJ2-2; abundance: -; v_gene: TRBV14; d_gene: TRBD1; CDR3aa: CASSQGQGVTGELFF; CDR3nt: TGTGCCAGCAGCCAAGGACAGGGGGTAACCGGGGAGCTGTTTTTT
j_gene: TRBJ2-7; abundance: once; v_gene: TRBV2; d_gene: TRBD2; CDR3aa: CASGGTSGRRGEQYF; CDR3nt: TGTGCCAGCGGGGGGACTAGCGGGCGCCGGGGCGAGCAGTACTTC
j_gene: TRBJ2-5; abundance: -; v_gene: TRBV6-1; d_gene: -; CDR3aa: CASSEDGLRETQYF; CDR3nt: TGTGCCAGCAGTGAAGACGGCCTAAGGGAGACCCAGTACTTC
j_gene: TRBJ2-7; abundance: -; v_gene: TRBV19; d_gene: TRBD1; CDR3aa: CASSTGQNSYEQYF; CDR3nt: TGTGCCAGTAGTACGGGACAGAACTCCTACGAGCAGTACTTC
j_gene: TRBJ1-2; abundance: -; v_gene: TRBV6-6; d_gene: -; CDR3aa: CASSSQGSYGYTF; CDR3nt: TGTGCCAGCAGCTCCCAGGGGAGCTATGGCTACACCTTC
j_gene: TRBJ1-2; abundance: -; v_gene: TRBV5-4; d_gene: TRBD1; CDR3aa: CASSFFGQGNGYTF; CDR3nt: TGTGCCAGCAGCTTTTTTGGACAGGGTAATGGCTACACCTTC
j_gene: TRBJ2-5; abundance: -; v_gene: TRBV28; d_gene: TRBD1; CDR3aa: CASSSTGTGSGETQYF; CDR3nt: TGTGCCAGCAGTAGCACCGGGACAGGGAGTGGCGAGACCCAGTACTTC
j_gene: TRBJ2-2; abundance: -; v_gene: TRBV5-1; d_gene: TRBD2; CDR3aa: CASSLTSVLGNTGELFF; CDR3nt: TGCGCCAGCAGCTTGACTAGCGTTCTTGGGAACACCGGGGAGCTGTTTTTT
j_gene: TRBJ2-7; abundance: -; v_gene: TRBV18; d_gene: -; CDR3aa: CASSQQRQIGYEQYF; CDR3nt: TGTGCCAGCTCACAGCAGAGGCAGATCGGCTACGAGCAGTACTTC
j_gene: TRBJ2-2; abundance: -; v_gene: TRBV27; d_gene: -; CDR3aa: CASSFGRANTGELFF; CDR3nt: TGTGCCAGCAGTTTTGGCAGGGCAAACACCGGGGAGCTGTTTTTT